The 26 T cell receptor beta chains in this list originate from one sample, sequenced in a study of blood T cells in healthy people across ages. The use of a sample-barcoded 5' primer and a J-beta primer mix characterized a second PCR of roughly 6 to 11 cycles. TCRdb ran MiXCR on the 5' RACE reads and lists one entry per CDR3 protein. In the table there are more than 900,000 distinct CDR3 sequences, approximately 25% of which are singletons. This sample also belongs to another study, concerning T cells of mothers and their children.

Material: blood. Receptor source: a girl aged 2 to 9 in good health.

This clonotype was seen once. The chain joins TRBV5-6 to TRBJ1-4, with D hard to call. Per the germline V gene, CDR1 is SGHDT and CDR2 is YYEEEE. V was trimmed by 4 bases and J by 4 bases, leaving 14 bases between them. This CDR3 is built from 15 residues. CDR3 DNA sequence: TGTGCCAGCAGCCAGATGACCGAACTTAATGAAAAACTGTTTTTT. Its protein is CASSQMTELNEKLFF.

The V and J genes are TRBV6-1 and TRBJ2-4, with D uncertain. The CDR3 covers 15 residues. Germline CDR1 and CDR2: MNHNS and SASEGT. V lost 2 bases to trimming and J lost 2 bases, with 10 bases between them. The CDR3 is CASSELSASKNIQYF. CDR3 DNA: TGTGCCAGCAGTGAACTCAGCGCGTCCAAAAACATTCAGTACTTC.

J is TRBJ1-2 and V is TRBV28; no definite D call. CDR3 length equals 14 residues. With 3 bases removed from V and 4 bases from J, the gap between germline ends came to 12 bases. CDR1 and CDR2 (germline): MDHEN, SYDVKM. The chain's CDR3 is CASSLTRLGYGYTF. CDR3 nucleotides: TGTGCCAGCAGTTTGACCCGACTAGGCTATGGCTACACCTTC.

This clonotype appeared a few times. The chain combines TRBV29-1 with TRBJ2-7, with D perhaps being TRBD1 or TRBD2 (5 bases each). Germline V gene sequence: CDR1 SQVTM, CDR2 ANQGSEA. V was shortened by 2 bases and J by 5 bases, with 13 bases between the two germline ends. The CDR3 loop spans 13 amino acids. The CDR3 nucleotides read TGCAGCGTTGAAACTGTCGGGACCCACGAGCAGTACTTC. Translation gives CSVETVGTHEQYF.

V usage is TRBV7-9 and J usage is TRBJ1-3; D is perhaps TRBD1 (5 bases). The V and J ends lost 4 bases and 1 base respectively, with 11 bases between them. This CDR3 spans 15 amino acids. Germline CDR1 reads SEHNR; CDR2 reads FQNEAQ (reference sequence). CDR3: CASSSQGPSGNTIYF. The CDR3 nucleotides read TGTGCCAGCAGCTCGCAGGGCCCTTCTGGAAACACCATATATTTT. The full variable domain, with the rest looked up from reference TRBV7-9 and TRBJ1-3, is DTGVSQNPRHKITKRGQNVTFRCDPISEHNRLYWYRQTLGQGPEFLTYFQNEAQLEKSRLLSDRFSAERPKGSFSTLEIQRTEQGDSAMYLCASSSQGPSGNTIYFGEGSWLTVV.

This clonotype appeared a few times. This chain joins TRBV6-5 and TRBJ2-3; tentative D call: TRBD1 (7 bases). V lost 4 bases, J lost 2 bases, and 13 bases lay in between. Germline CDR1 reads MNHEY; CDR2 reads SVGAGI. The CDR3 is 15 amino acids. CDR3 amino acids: CASSSRGANTDTQYF. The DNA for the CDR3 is TGTGCCAGCAGTTCCAGGGGGGCAAACACAGATACGCAGTATTTT.

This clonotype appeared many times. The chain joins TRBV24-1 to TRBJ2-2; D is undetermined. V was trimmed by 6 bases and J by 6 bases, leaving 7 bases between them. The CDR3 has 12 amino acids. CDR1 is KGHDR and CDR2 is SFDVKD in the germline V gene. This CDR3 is CATSLSPGELFF. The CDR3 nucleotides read TGTGCCACCAGTCTCTCGCCCGGGGAGCTGTTTTTT.

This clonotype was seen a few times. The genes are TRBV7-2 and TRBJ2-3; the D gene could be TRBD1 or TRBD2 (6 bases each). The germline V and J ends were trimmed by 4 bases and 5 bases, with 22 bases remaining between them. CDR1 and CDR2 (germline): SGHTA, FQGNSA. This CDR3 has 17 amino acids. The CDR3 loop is CASSSPGAGPPLDTQYF. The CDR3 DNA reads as TGTGCCAGCAGCTCCCCGGGGGCAGGGCCCCCTCTAGATACGCAGTATTTT.

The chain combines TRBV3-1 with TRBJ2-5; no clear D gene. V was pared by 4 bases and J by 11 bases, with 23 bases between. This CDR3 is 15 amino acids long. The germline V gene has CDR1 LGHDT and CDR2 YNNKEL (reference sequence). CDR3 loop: CASSPSGAAPLEQYF. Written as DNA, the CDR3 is TGTGCCAGCAGCCCCTCCGGTGCGGCCCCCTTGGAGCAGTACTTC.

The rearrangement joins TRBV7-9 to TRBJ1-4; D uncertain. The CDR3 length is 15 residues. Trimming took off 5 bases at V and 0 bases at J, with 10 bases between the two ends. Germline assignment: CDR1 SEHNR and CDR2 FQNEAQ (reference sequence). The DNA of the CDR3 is TGTGCCAGCAGCCCCCGCTCCACAACTAATGAAAAACTGTTTTTT. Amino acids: CASSPRSTTNEKLFF.

This chain's CDR3 is CAGTTQGLAKNIQYF. CDR3 nucleotides: TGTGCCGGCACGACTCAGGGGCTAGCCAAAAACATTCAGTACTTC. V is TRBV28 and J is TRBJ2-4; possibly TRBD1 for D (6 bases). CDR3 length: 15 residues. V lost 11 bases to trimming and J lost 0 bases, with 17 bases between them. In germline, CDR1 is MDHEN, CDR2 SYDVKM.

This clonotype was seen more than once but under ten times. CDR3 in amino acids: CASSQERGTESSGNTIYF. CDR3 DNA sequence: TGTGCCAGCAGCCAAGAAAGAGGGACGGAGAGCTCTGGAAACACCATATATTTT. The genes are TRBV4-2 and TRBJ1-3, with D perhaps TRBD1 (5 bases). Germline CDR1 and CDR2: LGHNA and YNFKEQ. The CDR3 runs to 18 residues. The germline V and J ends were trimmed by 0 bases and 0 bases, with 15 bases remaining between them.

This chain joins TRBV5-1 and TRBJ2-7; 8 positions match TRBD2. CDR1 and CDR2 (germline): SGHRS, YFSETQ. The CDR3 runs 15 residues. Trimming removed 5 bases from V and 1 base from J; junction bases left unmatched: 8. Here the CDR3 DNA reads TGCGCCAGCAGTCCTGGACGGGAGGGGTCCTACGAGCAGTACTTC. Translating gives CASSPGREGSYEQYF.

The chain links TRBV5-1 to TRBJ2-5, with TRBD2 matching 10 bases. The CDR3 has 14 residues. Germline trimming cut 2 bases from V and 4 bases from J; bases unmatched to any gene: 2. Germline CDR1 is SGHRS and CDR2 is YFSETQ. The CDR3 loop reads CASSFASGRETQYF. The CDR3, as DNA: TGCGCCAGCAGCTTCGCTAGCGGGAGAGAGACCCAGTACTTC.

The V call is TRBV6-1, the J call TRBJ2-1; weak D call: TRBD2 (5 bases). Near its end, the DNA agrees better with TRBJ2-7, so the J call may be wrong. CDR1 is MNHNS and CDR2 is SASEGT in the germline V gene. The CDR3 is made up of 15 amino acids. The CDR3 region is CASSEVWRNSYEQYF. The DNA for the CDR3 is TGTGCCAGCAGTGAAGTATGGAGGAACTCCTACGAGCAGTACTTC.

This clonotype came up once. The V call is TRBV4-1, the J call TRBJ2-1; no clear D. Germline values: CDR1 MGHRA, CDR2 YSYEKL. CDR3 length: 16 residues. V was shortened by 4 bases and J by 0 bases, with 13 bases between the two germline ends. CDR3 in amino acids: CASSRPLAGSYNEQFF. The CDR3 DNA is TGCGCCAGCAGCCGCCCGTTAGCAGGCTCCTACAATGAGCAGTTCTTC.

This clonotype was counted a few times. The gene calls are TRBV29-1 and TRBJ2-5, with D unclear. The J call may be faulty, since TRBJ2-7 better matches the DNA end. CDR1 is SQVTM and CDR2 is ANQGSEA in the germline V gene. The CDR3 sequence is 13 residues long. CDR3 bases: TGCAGCGTTGAAAGCGAGGTAGGCTACGAGCAGTACTTC. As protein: CSVESEVGYEQYF.

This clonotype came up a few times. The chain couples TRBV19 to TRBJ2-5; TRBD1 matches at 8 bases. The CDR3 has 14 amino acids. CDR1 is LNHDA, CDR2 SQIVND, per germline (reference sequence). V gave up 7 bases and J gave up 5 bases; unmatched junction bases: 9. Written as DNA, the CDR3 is TGTGCCAGTAATCCGACAGGGGACGAGGAGACCCAGTACTTC. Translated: CASNPTGDEETQYF.

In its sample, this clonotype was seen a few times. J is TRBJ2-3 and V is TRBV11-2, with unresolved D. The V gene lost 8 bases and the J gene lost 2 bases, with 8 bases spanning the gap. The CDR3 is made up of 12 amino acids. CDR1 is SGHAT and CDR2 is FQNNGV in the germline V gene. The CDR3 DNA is TGTGCCAGCGGGCAATTCACAGATACGCAGTATTTT. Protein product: CASGQFTDTQYF.

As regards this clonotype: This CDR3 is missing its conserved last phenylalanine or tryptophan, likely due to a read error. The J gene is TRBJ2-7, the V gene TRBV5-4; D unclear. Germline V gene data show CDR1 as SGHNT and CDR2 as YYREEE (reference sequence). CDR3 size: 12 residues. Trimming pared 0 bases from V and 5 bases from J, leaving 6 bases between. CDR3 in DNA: TGTGCCAGCAGCTTGGTTCCTAACGAGCAGTACCTC. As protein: CASSLVPNEQYL.

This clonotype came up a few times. DNA for the CDR3: TGCGCCAGCAGCCCCGCAATAGCGGGAAGCTACAATGAGCAGTTCTTC. Protein sequence: CASSPAIAGSYNEQFF. The chain links TRBV4-1 to TRBJ2-1, with TRBD2 matching over 8 bases. The V gene end was trimmed by 4 bases and the J gene end by 3 bases; junction bases not matched to a gene: 8. This CDR3 comprises 16 residues. CDR1 is MGHRA and CDR2 is YSYEKL in the germline V gene.

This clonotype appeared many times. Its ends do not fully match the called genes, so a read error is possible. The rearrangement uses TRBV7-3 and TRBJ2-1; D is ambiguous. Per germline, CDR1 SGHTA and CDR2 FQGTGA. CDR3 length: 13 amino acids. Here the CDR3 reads CASSITVGNEQFF. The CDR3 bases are TGTGCCAGCAGCATAACCGTGGGGAATGAGCAGTTCTTC.

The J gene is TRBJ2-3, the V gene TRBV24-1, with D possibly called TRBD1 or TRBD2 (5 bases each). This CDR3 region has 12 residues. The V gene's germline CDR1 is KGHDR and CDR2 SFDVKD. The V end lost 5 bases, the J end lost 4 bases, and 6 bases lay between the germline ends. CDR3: CATSVGADTQYF. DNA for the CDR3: TGTGCCACCAGTGTGGGGGCAGATACGCAGTATTTT.

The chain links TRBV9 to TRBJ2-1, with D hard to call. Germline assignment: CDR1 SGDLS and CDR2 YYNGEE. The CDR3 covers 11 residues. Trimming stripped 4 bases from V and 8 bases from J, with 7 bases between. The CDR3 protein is CASSTDHEQFF. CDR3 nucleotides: TGTGCCAGCAGCACGGATCATGAGCAGTTCTTC.

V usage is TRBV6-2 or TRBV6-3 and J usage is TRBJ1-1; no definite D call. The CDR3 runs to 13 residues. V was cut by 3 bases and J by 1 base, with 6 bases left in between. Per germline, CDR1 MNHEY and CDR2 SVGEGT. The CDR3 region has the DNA TGTGCCAGCAGTTATGACCCGAACACTGAAGCTTTCTTT. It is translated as CASSYDPNTEAFF.

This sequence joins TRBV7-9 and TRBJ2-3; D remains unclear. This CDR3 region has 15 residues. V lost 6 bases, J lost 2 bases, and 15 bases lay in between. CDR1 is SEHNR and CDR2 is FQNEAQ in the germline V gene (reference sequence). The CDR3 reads CASRTRTGLTDTQYF. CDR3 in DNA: TGTGCCAGCAGAACGAGGACGGGCCTCACAGATACGCAGTATTTT.